The source of this T cell receptor (beta chain) is a study of cytomegalovirus exposure and HLA in healthy donors. The overall study: The roughly 120 validation repertoires and the roughly 680 first-cohort repertoires shared a platform, a later analysis reported.

Sequenced by immunoSEQ multiplex PCR; TCRdb stores in-frame clones only, minus some. The sample lists approximately 120,000 clones, around nine tenths seen once, with more than 2% in the top ten. Study findings and constraints: While the bulk of TCR sequences proved rare, some public TCRs turned up in many donors.

The germline CDR1 and CDR2 sequences are LNHDA and SQIVND (reference sequence). This CDR3 is 13 amino acids long. Trimming removed 5 bases from V and 8 bases from J; junction bases left unmatched: 8. A remark on this clone: Its antigen is not known.

The chain has TRBV19 and TRBJ1-2; 7 nucleotides align to TRBD1. What was sequenced was PBMCs. This sequence was found in a woman in her late teens or twenties in good health and CMV-seronegative. The CDR3 sequence: CASSSGTAFGYTF. The CDR3, as DNA: TGTGCCAGTAGTTCCGGGACAGCCTTCGGCTACACCTTC.